Listed below are T cell receptor beta chains from one sample, sequenced in a study of cytomegalovirus exposure and HLA in healthy donors. The table came from immunoSEQ multiplex PCR; TCRdb's copy has only in-frame clones and leaves some out. The sample comprises around 150,000 clones, under 85% of which are singletons, and 1.4% rests with the top ten. Sequencing was performed on PBMCs. The receptors derive from a woman between 25 and 40 years old in good health and CMV-seronegative. The CDR3 runs from the conserved cysteine through the conserved F or W. D genes are given only for firm matches.

D gene: TRBD1; V gene: TRBV27; CDR3 protein: CASGHRGAHEQYF
D gene: .; V gene: TRBV30; CDR3 protein: CAWGRVPSGNTIYF
D gene: TRBD2; V gene: TRBV4-2; CDR3 protein: CASSQARGRAGVNKNTGELFF
D gene: TRBD2; V gene: TRBV19; CDR3 protein: CASSTETSGRKETQYF
D gene: TRBD1; V gene: TRBV10-3; CDR3 protein: CAISAGTGPYEQYF
D gene: .; V gene: TRBV11-3; CDR3 protein: CASSFAFGTEAFF
D gene: .; V gene: TRBV7-3; CDR3 protein: CASSLSGPGPQETQYF
D gene: TRBD1; V gene: TRBV5-1; CDR3 protein: CASSEPGQTYEQYF
D gene: .; V gene: TRBV7-9; CDR3 protein: CASSLMGLSSTDTQYF
D gene: TRBD1; V gene: TRBV2; CDR3 protein: CASRGTANTGELFF
D gene: .; V gene: TRBV5-1; CDR3 protein: CASSFDAGRGTEAFF
D gene: .; V gene: TRBV9; CDR3 protein: CASSEQGNTEAFF
D gene: TRBD1; V gene: TRBV5-5; CDR3 protein: CASSPGQGFNYGYTF
D gene: TRBD1; V gene: TRBV7-9; CDR3 protein: CASGSLGQGFNEQFF
D gene: TRBD1; V gene: TRBV19; CDR3 protein: CASSQGVYGYTF
D gene: .; V gene: TRBV5-4; CDR3 protein: CASSLASGLTEAFF